The sequence of this T cell receptor beta chain was determined in a study of shared clonotypes between healthy human individuals. Study results and caveats: Relative to their counterparts shared across all four donors, non-shared clonotypes exhibited diminished generation probabilities. Read depth was anticipated to influence clonotype sharing among donors.

Note on this clone: Its target is unknown. One end of the junction fails to match germline, which may point to a read error.

The authors distributed each subset's genomic DNA evenly over several immunoSEQ plates. Each sorted subset replicate got 200 ng genomic DNA, tens of thousands of genomes. Assay used: immunoSEQ multiplex PCR; TCRdb lists only in-frame clones, some missing. This table has about 2.4 million clones, around nine tenths appearing once. There are 13 residues in the CDR3. Germline V lookup: CDR1 SSHAT, CDR2 FNYEAQ (reference sequence). The specimen sequenced was naive CD4+ T cells sorted from blood. Subset denoted: CD45RA+ positively selected. The sequence was obtained from a man younger than 35 in good health. The chain couples TRBV7-7 to TRBJ2-1, with D perhaps assigned TRBD1 or TRBD2 (5 bases each). The CDR3 coding sequence is TGTGCTAGCAGCTTATATAGGGACGGCGAGCAGTTCTTC. Translated: CASSLYRDGEQFF.